This is a list of T cell receptor beta chains from one sample in a study of blood T cell repertoires in COVID-19. Libraries were prepared by immunoSEQ multiplex PCR; TCRdb keeps only in-frame clonotypes and omits some of them. In the table there are about 54,000 clones, about four fifths of which are singletons. Sequencing was performed on peripheral blood. All receptors derive from a human donor in a cohort sampled during active or convalescent COVID-19. CDR3s leave out the opening cysteine and the closing phenylalanine or tryptophan.

j_gene	v_gene	CDR3aa
TRBJ2-2	TRBV30	AWSHPDKNTGELF
TRBJ1-3	TRBV19	ASSVQGSPGNTIY
TRBJ1-2	TRBV3-1/TRBV3-2	ASSQDPRVGGYT
TRBJ1-1	TRBV12-5	ASGNGQTVNTEAF
TRBJ2-1	TRBV7-9	ASSPGAGVYNEQF
TRBJ2-7	TRBV5-4	ASSLDRNHEQY
TRBJ2-2	TRBV28	ASSSGGTGELF
TRBJ2-3	TRBV2	ASNGVAGGWDTQY
TRBJ2-6	TRBV6-5	ATSGSGANVLT
TRBJ2-1	TRBV7-8	ATQNRGGNEQF
TRBJ2-7	TRBV4-2	ASSQERVGQGTYEQY
TRBJ2-5	TRBV4-2	ASSQDRSGAETQY
TRBJ1-2	TRBV7-2	ASSYGLTGQNYGYT
TRBJ2-5	TRBV5-4	ASSSGLAGQETQY
TRBJ2-7	TRBV19	ASSIQGGKDEQY
TRBJ2-5	TRBV14	ASSLGQGLRRVQETQY
TRBJ1-2	TRBV27	ASSRDRASYGYT